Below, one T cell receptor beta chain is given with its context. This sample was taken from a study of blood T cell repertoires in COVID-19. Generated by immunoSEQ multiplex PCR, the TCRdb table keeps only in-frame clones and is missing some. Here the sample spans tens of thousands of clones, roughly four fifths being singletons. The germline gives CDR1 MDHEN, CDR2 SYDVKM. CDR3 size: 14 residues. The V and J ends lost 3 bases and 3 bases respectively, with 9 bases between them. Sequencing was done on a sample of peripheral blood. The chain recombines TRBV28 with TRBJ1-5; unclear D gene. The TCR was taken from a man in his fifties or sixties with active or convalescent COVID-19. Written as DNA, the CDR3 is TGTGCCAGCAGTTTGATGGTAGACAATCAGCCCCAGCATTTT. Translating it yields CASSLMVDNQPQHF.